Listed below are T cell receptor beta chains from one sample, sequenced in a study of shared clonotypes between healthy human individuals. Sequencing used immunoSEQ multiplex PCR; TCRdb keeps in-frame clones, though not all of them. The sample lists 2 million or so clones, about 95% occurring once. The sample comprised naive CD8+ T cells sorted from blood. These receptors originate from a man younger than 35 in good health. Both conserved end residues are part of each CDR3. The D gene is left open where the match is weak. The listing skips clone size in some rows; elsewhere it reads once, few, many or a size class.

CASSAPGGYNEQFF,TGTGCCAGCAGCGCACCGGGGGGGTACAATGAGCAGTTCTTC,TRBJ2-1,TRBV7-2,TRBD2,.
CASSPVPGLESHEQFF,TGTGCCAGCAGCCCCGTCCCGGGACTAGAATCCCATGAGCAGTTCTTC,TRBJ2-1,TRBV7-9,TRBD2,.
CASSVDPGTSVYNEQFF,TGTGCCAGCAGCGTAGACCCTGGGACTAGCGTCTACAATGAGCAGTTCTTC,TRBJ2-1,TRBV9,TRBD2,.
CASMTPSEDEQYF,TGTGCCAGCATGACCCCCTCTGAGGACGAGCAGTACTTC,TRBJ2-7,TRBV6-5,.,.
CASSLSPGEQYF,TGTGCCAGCAGCTTATCTCCAGGGGAGCAGTACTTC,TRBJ2-7,TRBV7-9,.,.
CASSPKRYNTEAFF,TGTGCCAGCAGTCCGAAACGATATAACACTGAAGCTTTCTTT,TRBJ1-1,TRBV6-6,.,.
CASMNPGQGFENTEAFF,TGTGCCAGCATGAACCCGGGACAGGGCTTTGAGAACACTGAAGCTTTCTTT,TRBJ1-1,TRBV7-9,TRBD1,once
CASATKAGELFF,TGTGCCAGCGCAACTAAAGCCGGGGAGCTGTTTTTT,TRBJ2-2,TRBV11-3,.,.
CAIRTSGGTDTQYF,TGTGCCATCAGAACTAGCGGTGGGACAGATACGCAGTATTTT,TRBJ2-3,TRBV10-3,TRBD2,.
CASSPGQANYGYTF,TGCGCCAGCAGCCCGGGACAGGCTAACTATGGCTACACCTTC,TRBJ1-2,TRBV4-1,TRBD1,.
CASSEPGTSSSYEQYF,TGTGCCAGCAGCGAACCTGGGACTTCAAGCTCCTACGAGCAGTACTTC,TRBJ2-7,TRBV4-2,.,.
CASSISTWLFF,TGTGCCAGTAGTATATCGACATGGCTGTTTTTT,TRBJ2-2,TRBV19,.,few
CASSPPGLTGLEKLFF,TGTGCCAGCAGCCCCCCCGGGCTAACAGGGCTAGAAAAACTGTTTTTT,TRBJ1-4,TRBV7-9,.,.
CASSTSSGNEQFF,TGTGCCAGCAGCACCTCTAGCGGCAATGAGCAGTTCTTC,TRBJ2-1,TRBV5-4,TRBD2,.
CASSFGSFTYEQYF,TGTGCCAGCAGCTTCGGGAGTTTTACCTACGAGCAGTACTTC,TRBJ2-7,TRBV5-6,.,.
CASIRGPEQYF,TGTGCCAGCATCCGGGGTCCCGAGCAGTACTTC,TRBJ2-7,TRBV9,.,.
CASSRLNSPLHF,TGTGCCAGCAGCCGCTTGAATTCACCCCTCCACTTT,TRBJ1-6,TRBV5-6,.,.
CASSLRGSDEQFF,TGTGCCAGCAGCTTGAGGGGATCCGATGAGCAGTTCTTC,TRBJ2-1,TRBV7-9,.,.
CASSLVHLQETQYF,TGCGCCAGCAGCTTGGTACATTTACAAGAGACCCAGTACTTC,TRBJ2-5,TRBV5-1,.,.
CASSSDDYLVHNEQFF,TGTGCCAGCAGCTCCGACGACTACCTAGTACACAATGAGCAGTTCTTC,TRBJ2-1,TRBV7-9,.,.
CASSQELGETDTQYF,TGCGCCAGCAGCCAAGAACTGGGTGAGACAGATACGCAGTATTTT,TRBJ2-3,TRBV4-3,.,.
CASSLLRGPDTQYF,TGTGCCAGCAGTTTACTGAGGGGCCCAGATACGCAGTATTTT,TRBJ2-3,TRBV28,.,.
CASSLGTNYEQYF,TGTGCCAGCAGCTTGGGCACCAACTACGAGCAGTACTTC,TRBJ2-7,TRBV5-4,.,.
CASSQDSAPTNEKLFF,TGCGCCAGCAGCCAAGATTCGGCGCCAACTAATGAAAAACTGTTTTTT,TRBJ1-4,TRBV4-3,.,.
CACNFRDRITYEQYF,TGTGCCTGTAACTTCCGGGACAGAATCACCTACGAGCAGTACTTC,TRBJ2-7,TRBV30,TRBD1,.
CASSQITPRAASYEQYF,TGCGCCAGCAGCCAAATTACCCCTCGAGCGGCATCCTACGAGCAGTACTTC,TRBJ2-7,TRBV4-3,.,.
CASSQDSSTNTEAFF,TGCGCCAGCAGCCAAGATTCTTCAACGAACACTGAAGCTTTCTTT,TRBJ1-1,TRBV4-3,.,.
CASSLAGTSQETQYF,TGTGCCAGCAGCTTGGCCGGGACGTCTCAAGAGACCCAGTACTTC,TRBJ2-5,TRBV5-8,.,once